What follows describes a single T cell receptor (beta chain). Its cognate antigen is unknown. A multiplex PCR was run with 60 Vbeta primers and 13 Jbeta primers. Measured with immunoSEQ multiplex PCR; TCRdb has only the in-frame clones, and not every one. Among about 140,000 clones listed, 60% to 80% were seen once. The data stem from a study of cytomegalovirus exposure and HLA in healthy donors. Findings and limits, study-wide: A previous analysis found most TCR beta V segments productive roughly 90% or roughly 30% of the time. The investigators catalogued 150 to 200 TCR beta chains as cytomegalovirus-associated.

Germline V gene sequence: CDR1 SGHDT, CDR2 YYEEEE. The CDR3 has 13 amino acids. V was cut by 4 bases and J by 4 bases, with 11 bases left in between. This receptor was taken from a male donor in good health and CMV-seronegative. V usage is TRBV5-6 and J usage is TRBJ1-2; D not resolved. The specimen was PBMCs. The CDR3 DNA reads TGTGCCAGCAGCCCCGCCGAGCTCTATGGCTACACCTTC. This sequence encodes CASSPAELYGYTF.